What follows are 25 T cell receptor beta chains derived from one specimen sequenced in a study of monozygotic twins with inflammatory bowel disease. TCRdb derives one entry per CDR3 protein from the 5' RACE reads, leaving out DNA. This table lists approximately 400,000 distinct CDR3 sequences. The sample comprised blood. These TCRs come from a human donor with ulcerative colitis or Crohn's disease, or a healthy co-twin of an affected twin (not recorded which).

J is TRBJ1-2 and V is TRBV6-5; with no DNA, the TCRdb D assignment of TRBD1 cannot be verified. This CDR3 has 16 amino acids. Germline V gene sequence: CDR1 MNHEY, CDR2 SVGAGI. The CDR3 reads CASSYSLRTGANGYTF.

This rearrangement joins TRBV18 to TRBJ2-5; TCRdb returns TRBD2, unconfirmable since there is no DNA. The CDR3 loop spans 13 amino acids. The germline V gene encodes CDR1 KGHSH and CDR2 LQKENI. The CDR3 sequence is CASSPGPRETQYF.

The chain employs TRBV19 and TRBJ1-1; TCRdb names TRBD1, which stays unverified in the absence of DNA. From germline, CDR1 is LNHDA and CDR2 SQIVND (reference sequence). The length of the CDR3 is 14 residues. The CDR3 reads CATTRRGSSAEAFF.

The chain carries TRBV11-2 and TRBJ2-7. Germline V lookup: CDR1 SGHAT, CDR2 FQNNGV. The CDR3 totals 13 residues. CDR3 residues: CASSLEPPSEQYF.

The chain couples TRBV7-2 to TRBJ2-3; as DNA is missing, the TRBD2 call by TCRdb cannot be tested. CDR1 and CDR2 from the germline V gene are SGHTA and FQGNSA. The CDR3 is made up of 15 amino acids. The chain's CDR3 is CASSLTAGGADTQYF.

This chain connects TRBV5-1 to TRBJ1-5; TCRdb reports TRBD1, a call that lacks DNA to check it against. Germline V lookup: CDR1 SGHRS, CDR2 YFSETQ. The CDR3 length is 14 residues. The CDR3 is CASSPGTENLPQHF.

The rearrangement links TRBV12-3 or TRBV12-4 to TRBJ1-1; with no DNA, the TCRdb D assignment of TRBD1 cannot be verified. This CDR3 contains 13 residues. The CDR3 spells CASNVFGGTEAFF.

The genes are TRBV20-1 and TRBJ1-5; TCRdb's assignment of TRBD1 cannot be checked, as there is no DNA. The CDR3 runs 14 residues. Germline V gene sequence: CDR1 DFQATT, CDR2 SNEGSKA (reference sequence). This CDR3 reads CSARAPGSNQPQHF.

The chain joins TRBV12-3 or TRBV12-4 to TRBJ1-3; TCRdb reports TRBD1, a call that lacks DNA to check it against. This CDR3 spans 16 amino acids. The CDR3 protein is CASSSQGFGYRNTIYF.

The CDR3 loop is CASSLRREMGETQYF. The J gene is TRBJ2-5, the V gene TRBV28; TCRdb proposes TRBD2, but this gene call is untestable without DNA. Germline-derived CDR1 and CDR2 are MDHEN and SYDVKM. The CDR3 is 15 amino acids.

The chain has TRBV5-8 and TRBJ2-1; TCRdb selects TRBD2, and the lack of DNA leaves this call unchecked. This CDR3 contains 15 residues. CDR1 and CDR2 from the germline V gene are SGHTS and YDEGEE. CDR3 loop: CASSLGLAEYNEQFF.

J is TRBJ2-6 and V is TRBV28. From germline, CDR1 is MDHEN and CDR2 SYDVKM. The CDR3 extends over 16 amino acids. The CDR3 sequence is CASSFLQFSGANVLTF.

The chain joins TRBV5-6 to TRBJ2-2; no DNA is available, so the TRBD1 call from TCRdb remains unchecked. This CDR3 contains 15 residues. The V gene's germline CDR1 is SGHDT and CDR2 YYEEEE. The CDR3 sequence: CASSLPGVNTGELFF.

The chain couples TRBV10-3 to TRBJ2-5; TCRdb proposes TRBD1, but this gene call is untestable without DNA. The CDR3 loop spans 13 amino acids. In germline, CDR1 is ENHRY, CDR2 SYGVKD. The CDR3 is CAIKKTEVDAQYF.

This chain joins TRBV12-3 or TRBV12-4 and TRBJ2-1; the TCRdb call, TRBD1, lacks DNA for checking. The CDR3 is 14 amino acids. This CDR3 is CASTFARGDGEQFF.

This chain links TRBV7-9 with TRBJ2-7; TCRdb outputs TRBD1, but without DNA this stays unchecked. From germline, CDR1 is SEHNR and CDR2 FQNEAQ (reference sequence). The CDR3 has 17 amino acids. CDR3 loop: CASSLGSGGALSYEQYF.

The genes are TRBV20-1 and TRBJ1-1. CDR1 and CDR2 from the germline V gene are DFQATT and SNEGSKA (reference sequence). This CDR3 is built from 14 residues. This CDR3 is CSATVGDLNTEAFF.

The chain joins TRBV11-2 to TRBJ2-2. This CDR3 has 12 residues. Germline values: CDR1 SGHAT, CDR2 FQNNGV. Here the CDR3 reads CASERVTGELFF.

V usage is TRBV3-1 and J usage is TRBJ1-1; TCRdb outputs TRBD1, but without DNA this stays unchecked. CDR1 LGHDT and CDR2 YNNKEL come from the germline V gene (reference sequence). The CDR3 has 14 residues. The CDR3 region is CASSQLQGNTEAFF. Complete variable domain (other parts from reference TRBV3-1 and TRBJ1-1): DTAVSQTPKYLVTQMGNDKSIKCEQNLGHDTMYWYKQDSKKFLKIMFSYNNKELIINETVPNRFSPKSPDKAHLNLHINSLELGDSAVYFCASSQLQGNTEAFFGQGTRLTVV.

This chain's CDR3 is CASSLWGQGDGYTF. V usage is TRBV12-3 or TRBV12-4 and J usage is TRBJ1-2; absent DNA, TCRdb's TRBD1 call cannot be checked. The CDR3 is 14 amino acids.

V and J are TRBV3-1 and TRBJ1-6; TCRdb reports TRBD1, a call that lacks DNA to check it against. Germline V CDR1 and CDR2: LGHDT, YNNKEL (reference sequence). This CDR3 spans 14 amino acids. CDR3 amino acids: CASRGDGSNSPLHF. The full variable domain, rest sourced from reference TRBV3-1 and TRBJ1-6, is DTAVSQTPKYLVTQMGNDKSIKCEQNLGHDTMYWYKQDSKKFLKIMFSYNNKELIINETVPNRFSPKSPDKAHLNLHINSLELGDSAVYFCASRGDGSNSPLHFGNGTRLTVT.

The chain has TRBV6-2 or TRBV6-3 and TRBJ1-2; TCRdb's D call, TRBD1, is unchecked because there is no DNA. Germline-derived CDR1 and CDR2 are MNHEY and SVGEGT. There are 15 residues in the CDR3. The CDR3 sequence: CASSRAGTVNYGYTF.

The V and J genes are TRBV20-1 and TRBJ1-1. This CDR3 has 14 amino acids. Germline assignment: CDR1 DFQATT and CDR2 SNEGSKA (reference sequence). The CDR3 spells CSAGAVGIDTEAFF.

The CDR3 loop is CASSQDPGQGGTGELFF. The chain joins TRBV3-1 to TRBJ2-2; TCRdb reports TRBD1, a call that lacks DNA to check it against. The germline V gene encodes CDR1 LGHDT and CDR2 YNNKEL (reference sequence). This CDR3 is 17 amino acids long. The variable domain in full, completed from reference TRBV3-1 and TRBJ2-2, reads DTAVSQTPKYLVTQMGNDKSIKCEQNLGHDTMYWYKQDSKKFLKIMFSYNNKELIINETVPNRFSPKSPDKAHLNLHINSLELGDSAVYFCASSQDPGQGGTGELFFGEGSRLTVL.

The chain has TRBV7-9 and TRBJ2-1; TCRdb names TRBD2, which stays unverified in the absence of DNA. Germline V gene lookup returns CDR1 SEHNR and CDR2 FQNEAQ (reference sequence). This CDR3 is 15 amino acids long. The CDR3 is CASSLASGSVNEQFF.